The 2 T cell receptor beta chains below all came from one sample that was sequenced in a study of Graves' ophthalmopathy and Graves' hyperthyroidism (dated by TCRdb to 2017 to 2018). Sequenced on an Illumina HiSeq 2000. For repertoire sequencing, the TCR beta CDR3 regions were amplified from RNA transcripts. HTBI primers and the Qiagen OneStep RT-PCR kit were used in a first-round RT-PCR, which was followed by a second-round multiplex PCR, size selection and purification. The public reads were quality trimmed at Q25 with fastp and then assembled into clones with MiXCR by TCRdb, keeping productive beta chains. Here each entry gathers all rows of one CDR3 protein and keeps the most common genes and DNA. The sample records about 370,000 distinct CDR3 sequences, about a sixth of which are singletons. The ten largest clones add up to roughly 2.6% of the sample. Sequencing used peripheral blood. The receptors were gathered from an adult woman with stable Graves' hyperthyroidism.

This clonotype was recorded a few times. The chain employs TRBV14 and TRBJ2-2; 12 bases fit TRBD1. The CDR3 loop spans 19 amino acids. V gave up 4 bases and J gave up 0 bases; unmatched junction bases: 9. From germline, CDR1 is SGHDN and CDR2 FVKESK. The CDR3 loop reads CASSPHPGQGATNTGELFF. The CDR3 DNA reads TGTGCCAGCAGCCCTCACCCGGGACAGGGGGCGACGAACACCGGGGAGCTGTTTTTT.

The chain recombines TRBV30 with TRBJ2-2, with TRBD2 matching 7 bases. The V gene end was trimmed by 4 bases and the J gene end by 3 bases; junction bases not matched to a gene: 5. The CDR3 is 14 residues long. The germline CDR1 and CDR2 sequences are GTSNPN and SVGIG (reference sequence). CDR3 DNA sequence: TGTGCCTGGAATCAAGCGGGACACACCGGGGAGCTGTTTTTT. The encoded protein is CAWNQAGHTGELFF.